This TCR beta chain was retrieved from a study of blood T cell repertoires in COVID-19. Study-wide background: Samples of COVID-19 (acute and convalescent) were obtained from the United States, Italy and Spain. T cells, B-cell-depleted T cells, or PBMCs provided the cDNA or gDNA that served as material.

Between the trimmed V and J ends, which lost 5 bases and 2 bases, there was a span of 12 bases. The CDR3 is 14 amino acids. In germline, CDR1 is SGHTA, CDR2 FQGNSA. How the authors handled the data: By means of reference gene primer amplification, nucleated cell counts were estimated. TCRdb's copy holds only in-frame clones and misses some; the assay was immunoSEQ multiplex PCR. V, J and clone size were drawn from that table, and D and trimming were deduced from the DNA. The sample records roughly 300,000 clones, around 87% being singletons. The table lists this clone with a count of one. This TCR was sampled from a woman aged 35 to 49 who had recovered from COVID-19. Sequenced: peripheral blood. The chain recombines TRBV7-2 with TRBJ1-2; perhaps TRBD1 as D (6 bases). The CDR3 nucleotides are TGTGCCAGCAGCCACAGGGAGATAAACTATGGCTACACCTTC. This gives the protein CASSHREINYGYTF.